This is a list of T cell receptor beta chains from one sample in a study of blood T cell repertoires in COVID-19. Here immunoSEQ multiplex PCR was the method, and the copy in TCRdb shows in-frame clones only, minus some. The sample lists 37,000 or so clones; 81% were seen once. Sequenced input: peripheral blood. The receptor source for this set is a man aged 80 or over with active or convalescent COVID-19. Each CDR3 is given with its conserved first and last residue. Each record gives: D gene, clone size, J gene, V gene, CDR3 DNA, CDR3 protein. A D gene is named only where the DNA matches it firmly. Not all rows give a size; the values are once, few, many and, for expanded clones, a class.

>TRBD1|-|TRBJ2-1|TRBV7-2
TGTGCCAGCAGCTTATCGACAGGGGAGGTTGAGCAGTTCTTC
CASSLSTGEVEQFF
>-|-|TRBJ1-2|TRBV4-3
TGCGCCAGCAGCCAGGCCCGTGTATTAAGACTTGATGGCTACACCTTC
CASSQARVLRLDGYTF
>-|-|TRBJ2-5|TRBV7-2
TGTGCCAGCAGCTCCCGCCCGGGGGACCAGACCCAGTACTTC
CASSSRPGDQTQYF
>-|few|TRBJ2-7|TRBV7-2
TGTGCCAGCAGCTTAGCGATCGGTAGCGGAAACGAGCAGTACTTC
CASSLAIGSGNEQYF
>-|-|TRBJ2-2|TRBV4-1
TGCGCCAGCAGGAGGGACGGGGGGCCAAACACCGGGGAGCTGTTTTTT
CASRRDGGPNTGELFF
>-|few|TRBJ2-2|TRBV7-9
TGTGCCAGCAGCTACCCAGGGTCCGGCACCGGGGAGCTGTTTTTT
CASSYPGSGTGELFF
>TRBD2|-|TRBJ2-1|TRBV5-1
TGCGCCAGCAGCTTCGGCGGGGGGGCGCAGCGAAATGAGCAGTTCTTC
CASSFGGGAQRNEQFF
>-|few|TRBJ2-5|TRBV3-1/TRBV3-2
TGTGCCAGCAGCCTCCGCGGGGACAGTGAGACCCAGTACTTC
CASSLRGDSETQYF
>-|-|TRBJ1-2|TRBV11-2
TGTGCCAGCAGCTTAGGGCAGGGTTATGGCTACACCTTC
CASSLGQGYGYTF
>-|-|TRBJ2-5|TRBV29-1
TGCAGCGTTGTCACCTCCGGGGTACGAGAGACCCAGTACTTC
CSVVTSGVRETQYF
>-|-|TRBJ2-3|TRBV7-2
TGTGCCAGCAGCTTAGCACATAGCACAGATACGCAGTATTTT
CASSLAHSTDTQYF
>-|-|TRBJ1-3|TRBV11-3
TGTGCCAGCAGCCCAGGGGCCTCTGGAAACACCATATATTTT
CASSPGASGNTIYF
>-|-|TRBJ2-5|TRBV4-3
TGCGCCAGCAGCCCAACGTTCTCAGGACTACAAGAGACCCAGTACTTC
CASSPTFSGLQETQYF
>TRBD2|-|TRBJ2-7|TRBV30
TGTGCCTGGAGTGTGGAGGGAGGGGTGACCTACGAGCAGTACTTC
CAWSVEGGVTYEQYF
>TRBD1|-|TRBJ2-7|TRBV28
TGTGCCACCTCGACAGGGTCCTACGAGCAGTACTTC
CATSTGSYEQYF
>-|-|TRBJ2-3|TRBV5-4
TGTGCCAGCAGCTTGTGGAGGAATACGCAGTATTTT
CASSLWRNTQYF
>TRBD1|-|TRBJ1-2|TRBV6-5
TGTGCCAGCAGTAATCCGGGACAGGGGAACTATGGCTACACCTTC
CASSNPGQGNYGYTF
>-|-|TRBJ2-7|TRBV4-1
TGCGCCAGCAGCCAAGAGTCTTCGGGGGAGCAGTACTTC
CASSQESSGEQYF
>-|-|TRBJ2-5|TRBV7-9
TGTGCCAGCAGCTTAGATGCGGGGAAAGAGACCCAGTACTTC
CASSLDAGKETQYF
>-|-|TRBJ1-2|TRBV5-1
TGCGCCAGCAGCTTCGAGGGTTTCGAAAGCTATGGCTACACCTTC
CASSFEGFESYGYTF
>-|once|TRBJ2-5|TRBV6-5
TGTGCCAGCAGTTACGGGACAGACGCGGGGGAGACCCAGTACTTC
CASSYGTDAGETQYF
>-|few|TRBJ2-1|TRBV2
TGTGCCAGCAGTGGGGATCCAGGGGCCTACAATGAGCAGTTCTTC
CASSGDPGAYNEQFF
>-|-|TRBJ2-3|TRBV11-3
TGTGCCAGCAGCAACCGTCAGGGGTATACGCAGTATTTT
CASSNRQGYTQYF
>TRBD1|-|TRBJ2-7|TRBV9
TGTGCCAGCAGCCTAAGACAGGGGGCCTACGAGCAGTACTTC
CASSLRQGAYEQYF
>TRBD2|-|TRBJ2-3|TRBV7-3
TGTGCCAGCAGCTTATCCATCTTGGGGGGGAGCACAGATACGCAGTATTTT
CASSLSILGGSTDTQYF
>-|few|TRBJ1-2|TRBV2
TGTGCCAGCAGTGAAGCGAGGGGGTTATATGGCTACACCTTC
CASSEARGLYGYTF
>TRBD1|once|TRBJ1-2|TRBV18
TGTGCCAGCTCACCACCGGTTAGGCTGAATCGGGACAGGGTAAGATATGGCTACACCTTC
CASSPPVRLNRDRVRYGYTF
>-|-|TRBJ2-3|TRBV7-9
TGTGCCAGCATGGAGGGCCTTAGCACAGATACGCAGTATTTT
CASMEGLSTDTQYF
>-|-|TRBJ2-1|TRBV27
TGTGCCAGCAGTGCAACAAATGCCCCCAATGAGCAGTTCTTC
CASSATNAPNEQFF
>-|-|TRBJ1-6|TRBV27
TGTGCCAGCAGTTTATCGCGGGGGGGCACCCTCCACTTT
CASSLSRGGTLHF
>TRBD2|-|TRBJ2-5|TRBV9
TGTGCCAGCAGCGCGGCGGGACTAGCGGATCAAGAGACCCAGTACTTC
CASSAAGLADQETQYF
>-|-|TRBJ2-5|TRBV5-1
TGCGCCAGCAGCAAATCGGGGGATCAGGGCTTGTACCAAGAGACCCAGTACTTC
CASSKSGDQGLYQETQYF
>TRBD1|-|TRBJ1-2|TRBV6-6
TGTGCCAGCAGTTACTCGGTACAGGGGCCCGACACCTTC
CASSYSVQGPDTF
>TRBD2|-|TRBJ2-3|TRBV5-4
TGTGCCAGCAGCTCGGGACTAGCGGGAGGACCCGTCACAGATACGCAGTATTTT
CASSSGLAGGPVTDTQYF
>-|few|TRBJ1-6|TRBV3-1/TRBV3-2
TGTGCCAGCAGCCAGACAGAGATTATACTTTCACCCCTCCACTTT
CASSQTEIILSPLHF
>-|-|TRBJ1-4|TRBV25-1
TGTGCCAGCAGAGACTCGAGGGGGGAAAAACTGTTTTTT
CASRDSRGEKLFF
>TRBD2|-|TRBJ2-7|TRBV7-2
TGTGCCAGCAGCTTGTATGCGGGGGGCTCCGCCTACGAGCAGTACTTC
CASSLYAGGSAYEQYF
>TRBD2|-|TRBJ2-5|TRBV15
TGTGCCACCAGCGGGACTAGCGGGGGGCAAGAGACCCAGTACTTC
CATSGTSGGQETQYF
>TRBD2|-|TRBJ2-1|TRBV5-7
TGTGCCCCGGGGGGGAGGGCCGGTTTTTATGAGCAGTTCTTC
CAPGGRAGFYEQFF
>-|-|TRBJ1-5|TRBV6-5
TGTGCCAGCAGTTTGTATAGGCAGGGTGGTCAGCCCCAGCATTTT
CASSLYRQGGQPQHF
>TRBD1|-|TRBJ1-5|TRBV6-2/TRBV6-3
TGTGCCAGCAGTTGGGGGACAGAGGAATACAATCAGCCCCAGCATTTT
CASSWGTEEYNQPQHF
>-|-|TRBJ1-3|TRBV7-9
TGTGCCAGCAGCTTATCATACACTGGAAACACCATATATTTT
CASSLSYTGNTIYF
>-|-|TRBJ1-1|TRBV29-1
TGCAGCGTCGAGACAGGTCGGAACACTGAAGCTTTCTTT
CSVETGRNTEAFF
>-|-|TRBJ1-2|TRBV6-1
TGTGCCAGCAGTGAACAGGGGAAATATGGCTACACCTTC
CASSEQGKYGYTF
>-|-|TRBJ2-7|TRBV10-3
TGTGCCATCAGTGGCCCCCCTAGGGAGCAGTACTTC
CAISGPPREQYF
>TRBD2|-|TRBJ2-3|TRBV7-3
TGTGCCAGCAGCGTAGCTAGCGGGGTCCCCACAGATACGCAGTATTTT
CASSVASGVPTDTQYF
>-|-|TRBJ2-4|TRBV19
TGTGCCAGTACCAACCCCGGGACTGCTAAAAACATTCAGTACTTC
CASTNPGTAKNIQYF
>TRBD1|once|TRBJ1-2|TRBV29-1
TGCAGCGTTGAACAGGGGGAGGACTACACCTTC
CSVEQGEDYTF
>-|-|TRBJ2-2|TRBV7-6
TGTGCCAGCAGCGCATCCAGGGTAGATGGGGAGCTGTTTTTT
CASSASRVDGELFF
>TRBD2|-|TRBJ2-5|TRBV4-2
TGTGCCAGCAGCCAACAGACTAGCGGGGGAGAGACCCAGTACTTC
CASSQQTSGGETQYF
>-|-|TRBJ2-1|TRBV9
TGTGCCAGCAGCGTTTCCGGGGTCAATGAGCAGTTCTTC
CASSVSGVNEQFF
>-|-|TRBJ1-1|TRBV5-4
TGTGCCAGCAGCTTGGTGGGGGGGCACACTGAAGCTTTCTTT
CASSLVGGHTEAFF
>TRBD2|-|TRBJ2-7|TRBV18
TGTGCCAGCTCACCAAACGGACTAGCAAGCGAGCAGTACTTC
CASSPNGLASEQYF
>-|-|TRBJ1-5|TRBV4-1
TGCGCCAGCAGCCAAGAAACGGCGAGGTGGCCCCAGCATTTT
CASSQETARWPQHF
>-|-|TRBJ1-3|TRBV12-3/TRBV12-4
TGTGCGAACAGGGCTGGAAACACCATATATTTT
CANRAGNTIYF
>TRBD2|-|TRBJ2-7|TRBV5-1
TGCGCCAGCAGCCGGACTAGCGGAACCTACGAGCAGTACTTC
CASSRTSGTYEQYF
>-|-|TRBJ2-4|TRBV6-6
TGTGCCAGCCGGCACGTTCAGGGGTCTGGCAAAAACATTCAGTACTTC
CASRHVQGSGKNIQYF